Listed below are T cell receptor beta chains from one sample, sequenced in a study of blood T cell repertoires in COVID-19. Here immunoSEQ multiplex PCR was the method, and the copy in TCRdb shows in-frame clones only, minus some. The sample holds 250,000 to 350,000 clones, about 89% seen once. The sequencing input was peripheral blood. These receptors all stem from a middle-aged woman who had recovered from COVID-19. Both conserved end residues are part of each CDR3. Each record gives: D gene, J gene, clone size, V gene, CDR3 protein, CDR3 DNA. D genes are given only for firm matches. Only some rows state a clone size, as once, few, many or a class for expanded clones.

D: -; J: TRBJ2-3; size: -; V: TRBV11-3; CDR3: CASVQTGTSTDTQYF; DNA: TGTGCCAGCGTCCAAACCGGGACTAGCACAGATACGCAGTATTTT
D: TRBD1; J: TRBJ1-2; size: -; V: TRBV27; CDR3: CASSLGQGMWGYTF; DNA: TGTGCCAGCAGTTTGGGACAGGGGATGTGGGGCTACACCTTC
D: -; J: TRBJ1-6; size: -; V: TRBV5-4; CDR3: CASSRDQGNNSPLHF; DNA: TGTGCCAGCAGCCGCGACCAGGGAAATAATTCACCCCTCCACTTT
D: -; J: TRBJ2-7; size: -; V: TRBV4-2; CDR3: CASSQDSRVWDEQYF; DNA: TGTGCCAGCAGCCAAGATTCCAGGGTTTGGGACGAGCAGTACTTC
D: -; J: TRBJ1-5; size: few; V: TRBV5-1; CDR3: CASSLGIDEGQPQHF; DNA: TGCGCCAGCAGCCTCGGAATAGACGAGGGTCAGCCCCAGCATTTT
D: TRBD1; J: TRBJ1-2; size: -; V: TRBV7-2; CDR3: CASSLKTGAPYGYTF; DNA: TGTGCCAGCAGCTTAAAGACAGGGGCCCCCTATGGCTACACCTTC
D: -; J: TRBJ2-3; size: -; V: TRBV5-1; CDR3: CASSFTFTDTQYF; DNA: TGCGCCAGCAGCTTTACTTTCACAGATACGCAGTATTTT
D: -; J: TRBJ2-1; size: -; V: TRBV7-8; CDR3: CASSSKWTNSYNEQFF; DNA: TGTGCCAGCAGCTCTAAATGGACTAACTCCTACAATGAGCAGTTCTTC
D: TRBD2; J: TRBJ2-5; size: -; V: TRBV2; CDR3: CASSVFSGGETQYF; DNA: TGTGCCAGCAGTGTGTTTAGCGGGGGAGAGACCCAGTACTTC
D: -; J: TRBJ2-7; size: -; V: TRBV18; CDR3: CASSLSGLPQQQYF; DNA: TGTGCCAGCTCACTCAGCGGGTTACCCCAACAGCAGTACTTC
D: -; J: TRBJ2-7; size: -; V: TRBV28; CDR3: CASSSGGGSSYEQYF; DNA: TGTGCCAGCAGTTCCGGCGGAGGATCCTCCTACGAGCAGTACTTC
D: -; J: TRBJ1-1; size: -; V: TRBV6-1; CDR3: CASSEPGGGINTEAFF; DNA: TGTGCCAGCAGTGAGCCTGGGGGGGGGATTAACACTGAAGCTTTCTTT
D: -; J: TRBJ2-1; size: once; V: TRBV5-1; CDR3: CASSSNRASRNNEQFF; DNA: TGCGCCAGCAGTTCTAACAGGGCGTCGAGAAACAATGAGCAGTTCTTC
D: -; J: TRBJ2-5; size: few; V: TRBV18; CDR3: CASSPRGSGETQYF; DNA: TGTGCCAGCTCACCCCGGGGGTCCGGAGAGACCCAGTACTTC
D: TRBD2; J: TRBJ2-7; size: -; V: TRBV28; CDR3: CASSFRGLAGPYEQYF; DNA: TGTGCCAGCAGTTTTAGGGGACTAGCGGGCCCCTACGAGCAGTACTTC
D: -; J: TRBJ1-2; size: -; V: TRBV2; CDR3: CASSGGGPEGYTF; DNA: TGTGCCAGCAGTGGGGGGGGGCCTGAGGGCTACACCTTC
D: TRBD1; J: TRBJ1-1; size: -; V: TRBV9; CDR3: CASSPDRDRTEAFF; DNA: TGTGCCAGCAGCCCGGACAGGGACCGCACTGAAGCTTTCTTT
D: TRBD1; J: TRBJ2-2; size: -; V: TRBV25-1; CDR3: CASRDRVSGELFF; DNA: TGTGCCAGCCGGGACAGGGTCTCCGGGGAGCTGTTTTTT
D: -; J: TRBJ1-6; size: -; V: TRBV30; CDR3: CAGGPRSNSPLHF; DNA: TGTGCCGGGGGACCTCGGTCGAATTCACCCCTCCACTTT
D: TRBD2; J: TRBJ2-1; size: -; V: TRBV6-2/TRBV6-3; CDR3: CASSYTSGRHEQFF; DNA: TGTGCCAGCAGTTATACTAGCGGGAGGCATGAGCAGTTCTTC
D: -; J: TRBJ2-5; size: -; V: TRBV7-8; CDR3: CASSLVRGEPQETQYF; DNA: TGTGCCAGCAGCTTAGTGCGCGGGGAACCCCAAGAGACCCAGTACTTC
D: TRBD2; J: TRBJ2-2; size: -; V: TRBV30; CDR3: CAWSGLAGEAGELFF; DNA: TGTGCCTGGAGTGGACTAGCGGGAGAGGCCGGGGAGCTGTTTTTT
D: -; J: TRBJ1-5; size: -; V: TRBV6-1; CDR3: CASSESRPQHF; DNA: TGTGCCAGCAGTGAATCCCGGCCCCAGCATTTT
D: TRBD1; J: TRBJ2-1; size: -; V: TRBV2; CDR3: CASSVRQGGSGGKYNEQFF; DNA: TGTGCCAGCAGCGTCCGACAGGGGGGTTCGGGCGGAAAGTACAATGAGCAGTTCTTC
D: TRBD2; J: TRBJ2-5; size: -; V: TRBV19; CDR3: CASSISLAGGGWETQYF; DNA: TGTGCCAGTAGTATCTCCCTAGCGGGAGGAGGATGGGAGACCCAGTACTTC
D: TRBD2; J: TRBJ2-2; size: -; V: TRBV11-3; CDR3: CASSLVGLAVSGQLFF; DNA: TGTGCCAGCAGCTTAGTGGGGCTAGCGGTGTCCGGACAGCTGTTTTTT
D: -; J: TRBJ1-5; size: -; V: TRBV25-1; CDR3: CASSDRTKDRPSWAQHF; DNA: TGTGCCAGCAGTGACCGAACCAAAGACAGGCCCTCTTGGGCCCAGCATTTT
D: TRBD2; J: TRBJ2-1; size: -; V: TRBV27; CDR3: CASSPGTSGRVGNEQFF; DNA: TGTGCCAGCAGCCCGGGGACTAGCGGGAGAGTTGGCAATGAGCAGTTCTTC
D: TRBD2; J: TRBJ2-1; size: -; V: TRBV5-1; CDR3: CASSSPGTSGLYNEQFF; DNA: TGCGCCAGCAGCTCCCCCGGGACTAGCGGGCTCTATAATGAGCAGTTCTTC
D: TRBD2; J: TRBJ2-7; size: -; V: TRBV20-1; CDR3: CSASRTSGSYEQYF; DNA: TGCAGTGCTAGTAGGACTAGCGGCTCCTACGAGCAGTACTTC
D: TRBD2; J: TRBJ2-5; size: few; V: TRBV7-3; CDR3: CASSLQAGGRETQYF; DNA: TGTGCCAGCAGCTTACAGGCGGGAGGCCGAGAGACCCAGTACTTC
D: TRBD1; J: TRBJ2-1; size: -; V: TRBV29-1; CDR3: CSADRGPSYNEQFF; DNA: TGCAGCGCAGACAGGGGGCCCTCCTACAATGAGCAGTTCTTC
D: -; J: TRBJ2-4; size: -; V: TRBV2; CDR3: CASGGAGAKNIQYF; DNA: TGTGCCAGCGGCGGGGCCGGGGCCAAAAACATTCAGTACTTC
D: -; J: TRBJ1-3; size: -; V: TRBV6-5; CDR3: CASSPGGTGNTIYF; DNA: TGTGCCAGCAGTCCCGGAGGGACTGGAAACACCATATATTTT
D: TRBD2; J: TRBJ2-7; size: -; V: TRBV19; CDR3: CASSILAGGPYEQYF; DNA: TGTGCCAGTAGTATTTTAGCGGGAGGGCCTTACGAGCAGTACTTC
D: -; J: TRBJ2-3; size: -; V: TRBV4-2; CDR3: CASSRQDTNTDTQYF; DNA: TGTGCCAGCAGCCGCCAGGATACGAACACAGATACGCAGTATTTT
D: -; J: TRBJ1-5; size: -; V: TRBV27; CDR3: CATSQGKFSNQPQHF; DNA: TGTGCCACCTCACAGGGCAAATTCAGCAATCAGCCCCAGCATTTT
D: TRBD1; J: TRBJ1-2; size: -; V: TRBV11-3; CDR3: CASSLGLPGQGYGYTF; DNA: TGTGCCAGCAGCCTCGGTCTTCCGGGACAGGGCTATGGCTACACCTTC
D: -; J: TRBJ2-2; size: -; V: TRBV2; CDR3: CASSEGPNTGELFF; DNA: TGTGCCAGCAGTGAAGGGCCGAACACCGGGGAGCTGTTTTTT
D: TRBD1; J: TRBJ1-5; size: once; V: TRBV19; CDR3: CASSTGGMGTVPYQPQHF; DNA: TGTGCCAGTAGTACGGGTGGGATGGGGACAGTCCCCTATCAGCCCCAGCATTTT
D: -; J: TRBJ2-5; size: -; V: TRBV5-1; CDR3: CASSLDRGQETQYF; DNA: TGCGCCAGCAGCTTGGACAGAGGGCAAGAGACCCAGTACTTC
D: -; J: TRBJ2-7; size: -; V: TRBV9; CDR3: CASSVAPQGDEQYF; DNA: TGTGCCAGCAGCGTAGCACCTCAAGGGGACGAGCAGTACTTC
D: -; J: TRBJ1-4; size: -; V: TRBV3-1/TRBV3-2; CDR3: CASSLGQLGANEKLFF; DNA: TGTGCCAGCAGCCTCGGACAGTTAGGGGCTAATGAAAAACTGTTTTTT
D: TRBD2; J: TRBJ2-2; size: -; V: TRBV7-6; CDR3: CASSLGSAGGKTGELFF; DNA: TGTGCCAGCAGCTTAGGGTCAGCGGGAGGGAAAACCGGGGAGCTGTTTTTT
D: TRBD2; J: TRBJ2-4; size: -; V: TRBV2; CDR3: CASRAGSGRDIQYF; DNA: TGTGCCAGCAGGGCGGGAAGCGGGAGGGACATTCAGTACTTC
D: TRBD2; J: TRBJ2-5; size: once; V: TRBV3-1/TRBV3-2; CDR3: CASIPSGLGQETQYF; DNA: TGTGCCAGCATCCCTAGCGGGCTAGGGCAAGAGACCCAGTACTTC
D: -; J: TRBJ2-1; size: -; V: TRBV9; CDR3: CASSATGTVDNEQFF; DNA: TGTGCCAGCAGCGCGACCGGGACTGTAGACAATGAGCAGTTCTTC
D: TRBD2; J: TRBJ2-1; size: -; V: TRBV7-9; CDR3: CASSLAQREDEQFF; DNA: TGTGCCAGCAGCTTAGCCCAGCGGGAGGATGAGCAGTTCTTC
D: TRBD2; J: TRBJ2-1; size: -; V: TRBV7-8; CDR3: CASSGFSGIIYNEQFF; DNA: TGTGCCAGCAGCGGATTTAGCGGGATCATCTACAATGAGCAGTTCTTC